The following is a TCR beta chain sequence with its context. Its antigen is not known. The data originate from a study of identical twins. Findings of the study overall: Modelling approaches yielded underestimates of out-of-frame TCR alpha sharing between monozygotic twins. Abundant beta clonotypes from cord blood bore fewer insertions; memory repertoires lacked this pattern.

V shed 5 bases and J shed 4 bases, with 18 bases lying between them. The length of the CDR3 is 16 residues. Germline-derived CDR1 and CDR2 are SGHTA and FQGTGA. The authors used template switching to add a universal primer site and gave cDNA unique molecular identifiers. Each CDR3 protein gets one entry after TCRdb re-called the 5' RACE reads with MiXCR. The sample contains 690,000 or so distinct CDR3 sequences, around 8.3% of which appear only once. The sample was also reused in another study, on yellow fever vaccine responses in identical twins. This second study notes: Reportedly, the response of twins' T cells to the vaccine seemed partly convergent, partly personalized.

This chain connects TRBV7-3 to TRBJ2-1; D is perhaps TRBD1 (6 bases). The TCR originated in a woman between 18 and 29 years old in good health. The sequencing sample was made of PBMCs. The CDR3 region has the DNA TGTGCCAGCAGCGAAATCCCGGGACACTCTTACAATGAGCAGTTCTTC. This sequence encodes CASSEIPGHSYNEQFF.